This paragraph covers one T cell receptor beta chain sequence. The data belong to a study of T cell changes during pregnancy in multiple sclerosis. Clones were sequenced by immunoSEQ multiplex PCR, and TCRdb holds only the in-frame ones, with some missing. This table holds some 30,000 clones, about 91% found once. The sequencing here drew on CD8+ T cells from peripheral blood mononuclear cells, taken before pregnancy. The receptor was isolated from a female donor with multiple sclerosis, enrolled in a pregnancy study.

The CDR3, as DNA: TGTGCCAGCAGCGAGAGGCAGCAGTACGAGCAGTACTTC. The encoded protein is CASSERQQYEQYF. The rearrangement joins TRBV7-9 to TRBJ2-7; D unclear. The germline CDR1 and CDR2 sequences are SEHNR and FQNEAQ (reference sequence). The CDR3 totals 13 residues. V was clipped by 5 bases and J by 4 bases, with 12 bases between them.